The 9 T cell receptor beta chains given below trace back to one sample, sequenced in a study of control samples from healthy donors and cancer patients. Sequencing used immunoSEQ multiplex PCR; TCRdb keeps in-frame clones, though not all of them. The data contain 140,000 to 150,000 clones, around nine tenths of them seen just once; the ten biggest clones take up 4.9%. Sequencing input: blood. The receptors were sampled from a young man in good health.

The chain recombines TRBV19 with TRBJ2-1; 8 bases fit TRBD2. Germline V lookup: CDR1 LNHDA, CDR2 SQIVND (reference sequence). This CDR3 has 15 residues. The trim removed 3 bases at V and 6 bases at J, leaving 7 bases unmatched. CDR3 sequence reads: CASSISGLAFNEQFF. For the CDR3, the DNA is TGTGCCAGTAGTATCTCAGGACTAGCTTTCAATGAGCAGTTCTTC.

The chain combines TRBV6-5 with TRBJ1-1; D uncertain. Germline lookup yields CDR1 MNHEY and CDR2 SVGAGI. The CDR3 is made up of 13 amino acids. The CDR3 here is CGAAPTLNTEAFF. In DNA form, the CDR3 reads TGTGGCGCAGCCCCTACGCTGAACACTGAAGCTTTCTTT.

The CDR3 loop reads CASLPGLRNTEAFF. CDR3 nucleotide sequence: TGTGCCAGCTTACCGGGACTGAGGAACACTGAAGCTTTCTTT. The genes are TRBV18 and TRBJ1-1; weak D call: TRBD1 (5 bases). CDR3 length: 14 residues. V dropped 7 bases and J dropped 1 base, with 13 bases sitting between them. The germline V gene has CDR1 KGHSH and CDR2 LQKENI. The complete variable domain, with remaining parts taken from reference TRBV18 and TRBJ1-1, reads NAGVMQNPRHLVRRRGQEARLRCSPMKGHSHVYWYRQLPEEGLKFMVYLQKENIIDESGMPKERFSAEFPKEGPSILRIQQVVRGDSAAYFCASLPGLRNTEAFFGQGTRLTVV.

The rearrangement joins TRBV5-4 to TRBJ1-2, with TRBD1 identical over 7 bases. The junction had 3 bases not matched to a gene; V was cut back by 3 bases and J by 4 bases. Germline V gene data show CDR1 as SGHNT and CDR2 as YYREEE (reference sequence). This CDR3 spans 13 amino acids. CDR3 DNA: TGTGCCAGCAGCTCGGGACAGCCCTATGGCTACACCTTC. Protein sequence: CASSSGQPYGYTF.

The genes are TRBV5-3 and TRBJ2-2; D might be TRBD1 (5 bases). TRBV5-3 is flagged as an ORF with uncertain function. The CDR3 has 16 residues. With 2 bases removed from V and 5 bases from J, the gap between germline ends came to 16 bases. The CDR3 region is CARSLFGRAQTGELFF. CDR3 bases: TGTGCCAGAAGCTTATTTGGCAGGGCGCAAACCGGGGAGCTGTTTTTT.

This clone was found a few times. The rearrangement uses TRBV4-3 and TRBJ2-7, with 9 nucleotides matching TRBD1. This CDR3 is built from 16 residues. The germline gives CDR1 LGHNA, CDR2 YSLEER. V gave up 1 base and J gave up 2 bases; unmatched junction bases: 6. In DNA form, the CDR3 reads TGCGCCAGCAGCCAAGGGCTGACAGGGGGAACCTACGAGCAGTACTTC. It specifies CASSQGLTGGTYEQYF.

This chain connects TRBV7-3 to TRBJ2-3; 8 bases are a match to TRBD2. J was trimmed by 5 bases and V by 0 bases; bases with no gene match: 4. This CDR3 spans 15 amino acids. Germline V lookup: CDR1 SGHTA, CDR2 FQGTGA. The CDR3 is CASSLTGGEGDTQYF. The CDR3 nucleotides read TGTGCCAGCAGCTTAACCGGGGGGGAAGGAGATACGCAGTATTTT. The full variable domain, rest sourced from reference TRBV7-3 and TRBJ2-3, is GAGVSQTPSNKVTEKGKYVELRCDPISGHTALYWYRQSLGQGPEFLIYFQGTGAADDSGLPNDRFFAVRPEGSVSTLKIQRTERGDSAVYLCASSLTGGEGDTQYFGPGTRLTVL.

The chain employs TRBV6-6 and TRBJ2-2; D ambiguous. With 6 bases removed from V and 6 bases from J, the gap between germline ends came to 11 bases. Germline V gene data show CDR1 as MNHNY and CDR2 as SVGAGI (reference sequence). The CDR3 is 13 amino acids. DNA of the CDR3: TGTGCCAGCAGGAGAACTCGCGCCGGGGAGCTGTTTTTT. Translating gives CASRRTRAGELFF.

This clone has just one count. The genes are TRBV4-3 and TRBJ2-7, with a tentative D call TRBD1 (6 bases). Germline V gene data show CDR1 as LGHNA and CDR2 as YSLEER. This CDR3 is 14 amino acids long. The ends were cut back, 1 base at V and 5 bases at J, with 12 bases in the middle. The CDR3 reads CASSQAGVWDEQYF. DNA for the CDR3: TGCGCCAGCAGCCAAGCAGGGGTCTGGGACGAGCAGTACTTC.